This T cell receptor (beta chain) was sequenced in a study of OX40 agonist ivuxolimab in advanced cancers. Overall study context: Patients treated during dose escalation were battling hepatocellular carcinoma, melanoma, renal cell or head and neck cancer. Findings and limits, study-wide: Not determined was the antigen specificity of the expanded peripheral T cells.

CDR1 MDHEN and CDR2 SYDVKM come from the germline V gene. Trimming at V came to 1 base and at J to 5 bases, leaving 8 bases not matched to a gene. The CDR3 runs to 16 residues. With regard to this clone: Its specificity is not known.

Sequenced by immunoSEQ multiplex PCR; TCRdb stores in-frame clones only, minus some. The table records 90,000 to 100,000 clones, 85% to 90% of them present only once. The origin of this receptor is an adult with an advanced solid tumor such as melanoma, head and neck, liver or kidney cancer. This rearrangement joins TRBV28 to TRBJ2-5, with 9 bases lining up with TRBD2. The specimen comprised CD4+ or CD8+ T cells sorted from blood, sampled in a trial of the OX40 agonist ivuxolimab. In DNA form, the CDR3 reads TGTGCCAGCAGTTTATTTAGCGTTAGCGGGGGTGAGACCCAGTACTTC. This codes for CASSLFSVSGGETQYF.